Reported below is one TCR beta chain. Its target antigen remains unknown. No base-level quality is on record; no much larger clone is a single base apart. The sample comes from a study of T cell responses to AZD1222 COVID-19 vaccine (dated by TCRdb to 2020 to 2023). In the study overall: AZD1222 recipients given second doses at about 4 weeks or at about 12 weeks were pooled, since spike-specific TCR depth and breadth were not found to differ between the two schedules. TCR sequencing was performed for some 250 trial participants, of whom 200 to 220 were given two doses of AZD1222 and around 26 were given two doses of MenACWY control vaccine. Enrollment into the trials was organized by age into subgroups of 18-55, 56-69 and 70-plus years, and those subgroups contained roughly 150, 30 and 60 TCR-sequenced participants, respectively. Overall study results and their limits: Because no samples from the day 14 peak response were available, repertoires could be characterized only after the peak T cell response. Nearly half of unique spike-specific TCRs reportedly recognized epitopes outside regions mutated in the B.1.351 and B.1.1.7 variants. The 56-69-year group was small, and its depth increase did not reach significance, likely because of low power. Most participants were white British and females outnumbered males, and the authors suggested that clonal diversity may have been underestimated. Vaccine-associated CD4 TCRs spanned the whole spike protein, with dominant responses in regions 160-218 and 743-854. A significant rise in spike-specific TCR breadth and depth was observed after two AZD1222 doses relative to day 0 and relative to MenACWY recipients. Conclusions about previously exposed vaccinees are limited because only a handful of AZD1222 recipients were SARS-CoV-2 seropositive at baseline.

The V and J ends are trimmed by 1 base and 6 bases, leaving 6 bases between them. From cysteine to phenylalanine, the CDR3 is 12 amino acids long. Only the CDR3 region is kept as DNA, spanning 36 bases read in frame from base 1. CDR1 and CDR2 (MGHRA, YSYEKL) derive from the germline V gene. Reading the label with the study, this specimen's time point is: baseline before first vaccination. Vaccinee samples came from UK trials COV001 and COV002, including a single-blind randomized controlled phase 2/3 trial of AZD1222 (ChAdOx1 nCoV-19) in healthy adults. Trial participant PBMC samples were collected at day 0 and day 28 after the second dose for TCRbeta chain sequencing. The CDR3 regions of human TCRbeta chains were subjected to immunosequencing. The original pipeline was this. Repertoire TCRs were checked for matches against a reference library of SARS-CoV-2-specific TCRs that had been generated using the MIRA antigen-specificity platform. Breadth was defined as the fraction of unique TCRs that were SARS-CoV-2-associated. Depth was defined as the fraction of total T cells that were SARS-CoV-2-associated. Each spike-specific TCR was assigned to its reactive spike region and to a CD4 or CD8 class using the MIRA data. Log10-transformed breadth and depth values were compared by one-way ANOVA with Sidak's multiple comparisons tests. What TCRdb holds here is the immuneACCESS table cut down to in-frame rearrangements. Part of the clones is not present; checked against another copy, under half of the missing clones reflect an unresolved V gene, and the others are unexplained. V and J calls and clone size are those listed in that table; D and trimming were worked out from the DNA. The table for this sample lists around 150,000 clones; 80% to 90% of them were counted only once. The ten largest clones represent over 1.5% of the sample.

In this chain, TRBV4-1 is recombined with TRBJ1-2; the D gene cannot be resolved reliably. This receptor was obtained from an adult in good health. The sample consisted of peripheral blood, taken on day 0 of AZD1222 vaccination. The CDR3 region reads CASSQAGNGYTF. The DNA sequence is as follows: TGCGCCAGCAGCCAAGCGGGTAATGGCTACACCTTC.